The 2 T cell receptor beta chains below were found in one sample sequenced in a study of T cell responses to AZD1222 COVID-19 vaccine (dated by TCRdb to about 2021). This specimen's time point label, interpreted: about 28 days (+/-7) after the second vaccine dose. The method was the immunoSEQ multiplex PCR assay. The table was pulled from immuneACCESS by TCRdb, which kept in-frame rearrangements only. Such tables lose some clones; where checked, under half of the loss comes from unresolved V genes, and the rest has no known cause. Counted in this sample were approximately 190,000 clones; about 94% of them appeared once. The ten largest clones add up to more than 0.8% of the sample. The sequencing here drew on peripheral blood, taken 28 days after the second AZD1222 dose. The receptors shown here come from an adult who received the AZD1222 COVID-19 vaccine.

The rearrangement links TRBV19 to TRBJ1-2; tentative D call: TRBD1 (5 bases). Germline V gene sequence: CDR1 LNHDA, CDR2 SQIVND (reference sequence). This CDR3 region has 13 residues. The V end was cut by 6 bases, the J end by 7 bases, with 15 bases between. CDR3 residues: CASRQVGAAGYTF. As DNA, the CDR3 is TGTGCCAGTAGACAGGTGGGCGCGGCTGGCTACACCTTC.

The rearrangement uses TRBV5-4 and TRBJ2-1; 12 bases map to TRBD2. V shed 0 bases, J shed 0 bases, and the junction held 7 bases outside the gene matches. The CDR3 length is 19 residues. Germline V gives CDR1 SGHNT, CDR2 YYREEE (reference sequence). The CDR3 loop is CASSLGPSGGASSYNEQFF. DNA for the CDR3: TGTGCCAGCAGCTTGGGTCCTAGCGGGGGGGCAAGCTCCTACAATGAGCAGTTCTTC.